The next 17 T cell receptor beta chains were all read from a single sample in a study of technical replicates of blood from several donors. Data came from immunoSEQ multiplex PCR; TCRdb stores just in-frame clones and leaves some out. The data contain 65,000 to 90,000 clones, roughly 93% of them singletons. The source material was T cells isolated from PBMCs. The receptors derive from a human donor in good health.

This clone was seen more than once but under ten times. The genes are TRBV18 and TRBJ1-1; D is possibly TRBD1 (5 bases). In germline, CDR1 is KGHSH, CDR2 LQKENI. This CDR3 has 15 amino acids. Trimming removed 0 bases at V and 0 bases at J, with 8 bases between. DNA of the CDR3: TGTGCCAGCTCACCACCGGGACTGATGAACACTGAAGCTTTCTTT. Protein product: CASSPPGLMNTEAFF.

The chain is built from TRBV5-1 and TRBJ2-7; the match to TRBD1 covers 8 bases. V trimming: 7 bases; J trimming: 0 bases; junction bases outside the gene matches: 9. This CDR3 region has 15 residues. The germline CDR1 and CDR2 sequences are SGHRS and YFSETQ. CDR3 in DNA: TGCGCCAGCCGGCAGGGGGCGCAACTCTCCTACGAGCAGTACTTC. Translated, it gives CASRQGAQLSYEQYF.

The CDR3 coding sequence is TGCGCCAGCAGCTTGGCCGGCATTAGCGGAGACTACGAGCAGTACTTC. The encoded protein is CASSLAGISGDYEQYF. The gene calls are TRBV5-1 and TRBJ2-7; maybe TRBD2 (6 bases). The V gene's germline CDR1 is SGHRS and CDR2 YFSETQ. This CDR3 is 16 amino acids long. With 0 bases removed from V and 3 bases from J, the gap between germline ends came to 16 bases.

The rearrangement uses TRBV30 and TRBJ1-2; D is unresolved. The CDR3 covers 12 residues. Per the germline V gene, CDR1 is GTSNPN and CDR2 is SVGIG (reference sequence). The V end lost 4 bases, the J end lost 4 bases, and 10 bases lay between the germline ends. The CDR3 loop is CAWKVAAYGYTF. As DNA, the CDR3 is TGTGCCTGGAAAGTGGCGGCCTATGGCTACACCTTC.

DNA for the CDR3: TGCGCCAGTAGCCGGGACAGGTACGAAGATACGCAGTATTTT. Protein sequence: CASSRDRYEDTQYF. J is TRBJ2-3 and V is TRBV5-1; the match to TRBD1 covers 8 bases. CDR3 length: 14 amino acids. After removal of 8 bases from V and 5 bases from J, the junction contained 10 bases not matched to a gene. Germline CDR1 reads SGHRS; CDR2 reads YFSETQ.

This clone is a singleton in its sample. In DNA, the CDR3 is TGTGCCAGTAGTATACAGGGTATGCCTGAAGCTTTCTTT. Protein product: CASSIQGMPEAFF. This sequence joins TRBV19 and TRBJ1-1, with D perhaps TRBD1 (5 bases). Between the trimmed V and J ends, which lost 2 bases and 6 bases, there was a span of 10 bases. This CDR3 is built from 13 residues. Germline CDR1 LNHDA, CDR2 SQIVND (reference sequence).

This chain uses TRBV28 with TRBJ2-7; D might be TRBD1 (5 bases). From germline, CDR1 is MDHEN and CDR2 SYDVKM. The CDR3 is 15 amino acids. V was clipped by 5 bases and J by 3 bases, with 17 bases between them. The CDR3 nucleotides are TGTGCCAGCAGTGCCTCAGGGCCCTCTCTCTACGAGCAGTACTTC. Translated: CASSASGPSLYEQYF.

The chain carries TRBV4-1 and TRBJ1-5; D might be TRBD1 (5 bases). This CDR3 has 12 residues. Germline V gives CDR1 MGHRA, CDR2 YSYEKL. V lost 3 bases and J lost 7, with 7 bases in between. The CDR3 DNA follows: TGCGCCAGCAGCCACGGGGGACAGCCCCAGCATTTT. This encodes CASSHGGQPQHF.

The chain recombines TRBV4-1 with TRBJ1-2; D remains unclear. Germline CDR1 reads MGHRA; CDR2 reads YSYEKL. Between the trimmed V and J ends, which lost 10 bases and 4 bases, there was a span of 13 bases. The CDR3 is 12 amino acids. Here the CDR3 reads CATGAPFYGYTF. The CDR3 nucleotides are TGCGCCACAGGTGCACCGTTCTATGGCTACACCTTC.

The CDR3 region has the DNA TGCAGCGTCAGGGTCGGCGGCGAGACCCAGTACTTC. It codes for CSVRVGGETQYF. This sequence joins TRBV29-1 and TRBJ2-5; D may be TRBD1 (5 bases). V dropped 6 bases and J dropped 5 bases, with 13 bases sitting between them. CDR3 length: 12 residues. CDR1 SQVTM and CDR2 ANQGSEA come from the germline V gene.

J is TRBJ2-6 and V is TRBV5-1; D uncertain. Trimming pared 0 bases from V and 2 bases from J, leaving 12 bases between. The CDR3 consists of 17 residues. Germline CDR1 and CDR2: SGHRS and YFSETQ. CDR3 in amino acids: CASSLGRPTPGANVLTF. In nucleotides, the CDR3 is TGCGCCAGCAGCTTGGGTCGTCCGACTCCTGGGGCCAACGTCCTGACTTTC.

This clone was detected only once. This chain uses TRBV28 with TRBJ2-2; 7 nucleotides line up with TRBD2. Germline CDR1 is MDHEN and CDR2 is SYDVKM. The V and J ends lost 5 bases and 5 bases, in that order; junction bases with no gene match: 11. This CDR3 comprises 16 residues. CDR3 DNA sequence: TGTGCCAGCAGTCGGGTTCTAGCGGAGTTAACCGGGGAGCTGTTTTTT. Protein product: CASSRVLAELTGELFF.

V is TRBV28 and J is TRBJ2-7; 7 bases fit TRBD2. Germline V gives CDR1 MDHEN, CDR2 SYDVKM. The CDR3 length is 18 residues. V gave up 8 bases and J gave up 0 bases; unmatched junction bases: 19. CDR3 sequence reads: CASQPPGLPETNSYEQYF. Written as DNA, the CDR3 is TGTGCCAGCCAGCCCCCGGGACTACCCGAAACAAACTCCTACGAGCAGTACTTC.

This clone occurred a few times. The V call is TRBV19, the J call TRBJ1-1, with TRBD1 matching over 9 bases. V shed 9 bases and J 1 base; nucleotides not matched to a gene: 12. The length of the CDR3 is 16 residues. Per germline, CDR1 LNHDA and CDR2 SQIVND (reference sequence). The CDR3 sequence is CASRQGGPSENTEAFF. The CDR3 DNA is TGTGCCAGCAGACAGGGGGGGCCGTCTGAGAACACTGAAGCTTTCTTT.

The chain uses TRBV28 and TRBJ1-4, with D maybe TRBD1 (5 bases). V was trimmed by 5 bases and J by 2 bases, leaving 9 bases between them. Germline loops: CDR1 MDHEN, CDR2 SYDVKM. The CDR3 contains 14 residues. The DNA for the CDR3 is TGTGCCAGCAGTGGCGGGGGTACTAATGAAAAACTGTTTTTT. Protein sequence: CASSGGGTNEKLFF.

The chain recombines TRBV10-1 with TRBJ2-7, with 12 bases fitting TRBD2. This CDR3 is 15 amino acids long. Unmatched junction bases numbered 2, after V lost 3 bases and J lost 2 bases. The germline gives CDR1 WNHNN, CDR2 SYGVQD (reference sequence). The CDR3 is CASSELAGGAYEQYF. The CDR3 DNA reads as TGCGCCAGCAGTGAACTAGCGGGGGGTGCCTACGAGCAGTACTTC.

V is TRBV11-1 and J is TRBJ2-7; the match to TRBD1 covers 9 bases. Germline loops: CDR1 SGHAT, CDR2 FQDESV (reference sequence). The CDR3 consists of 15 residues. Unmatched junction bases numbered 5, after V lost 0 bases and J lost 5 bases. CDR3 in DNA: TGTGCCAGCAGCTTAGCGCTACAGGGGGCCGACGAGCAGTACTTC. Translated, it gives CASSLALQGADEQYF.